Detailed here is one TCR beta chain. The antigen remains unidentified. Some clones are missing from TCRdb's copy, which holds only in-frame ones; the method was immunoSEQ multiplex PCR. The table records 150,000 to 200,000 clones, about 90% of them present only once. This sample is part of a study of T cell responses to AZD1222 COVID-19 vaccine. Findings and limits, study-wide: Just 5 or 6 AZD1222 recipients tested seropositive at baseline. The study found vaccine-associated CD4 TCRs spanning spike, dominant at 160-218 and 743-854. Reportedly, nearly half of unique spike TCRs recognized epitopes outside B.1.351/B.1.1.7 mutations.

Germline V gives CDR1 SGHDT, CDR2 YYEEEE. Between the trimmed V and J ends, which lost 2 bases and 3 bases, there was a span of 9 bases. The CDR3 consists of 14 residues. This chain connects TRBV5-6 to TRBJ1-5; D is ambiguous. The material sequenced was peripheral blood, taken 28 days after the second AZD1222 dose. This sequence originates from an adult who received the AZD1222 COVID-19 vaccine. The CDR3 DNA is TGTGCCAGCAGCTTAGGAAGCCTCAATCAGCCCCAGCATTTT. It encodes CASSLGSLNQPQHF.